This is a list of T cell receptor beta chains from one sample in a study of T cell repertoires in cytomegalovirus infection. TCRdb reanalysed the reads using MiXCR and keeps one entry per CDR3 protein. The top ten hold around a sixth of the sample, which has about 700,000 distinct CDR3 sequences, about 30% seen once. For these receptors, no antigen is known. Material: cultured PBMCs, obtained from culture after CMV antigen stimulation. The receptors derive from a human donor in good health (CMV status not recorded). Some clones in this sample may be carry-over from other donors' samples. Both conserved end residues are part of each CDR3. Each record gives: J gene, clone size, D gene, V gene, CDR3 protein, CDR3 DNA. A D gene is named only where the DNA matches it firmly. Rows give clone size only sometimes, using once, few, many, or a class for an expanded clone.

>TRBJ2-2|-|-|TRBV9
CASSVARVANTGELFF
TGTGCCAGCAGCGTAGCGCGGGTTGCGAACACCGGGGAGCTGTTTTTT
>TRBJ2-1|-|-|TRBV4-1
CASSKGLPSSYNEQFF
TGCGCCAGCAGCAAAGGACTTCCGAGCTCCTACAATGAGCAGTTCTTC
>TRBJ2-1|-|-|TRBV12-3/TRBV12-4
CASSLGRSDYNEQFF
TGTGCCAGCAGTTTAGGTCGGAGCGACTACAATGAGCAGTTCTTC
>TRBJ2-1|-|-|TRBV11-2
CASSLGREGRNEQFF
TGTGCCAGCAGCTTGGGGCGGGAAGGTCGCAATGAGCAGTTCTTC
>TRBJ1-2|few|-|TRBV7-2
CASSLFGGGYTF
TGTGCCAGCAGCTTATTTGGGGGTGGCTACACCTTC
>TRBJ2-1|once|TRBD2|TRBV27
CASSLPSGGGPLYNEQFF
TGTGCCAGCAGCCTCCCGTCTGGGGGAGGGCCCCTCTACAATGAGCAGTTCTTC
>TRBJ2-3|many|TRBD2|TRBV7-2
CASSLSGGGSTDTQYF
TGTGCCAGCAGCTTAAGTGGCGGGGGTAGCACAGATACGCAGTATTTT
>TRBJ1-3|few|-|TRBV12-3/TRBV12-4
CASSPRGMDTIYF
TGTGCCAGCAGCCCACGAGGGATGGACACCATATATTTT
>TRBJ2-1|few|-|TRBV10-3
CAISVGGMDNEQFF
TGTGCCATCAGTGTTGGCGGGATGGACAATGAGCAGTTCTTC
>TRBJ2-1|-|TRBD2|TRBV7-9
CAGGLAGINEQFF
TGTGCCGGAGGACTAGCGGGGATCAATGAACAGTTCTTC
>TRBJ2-5|-|-|TRBV24-1
CATSDPRGAGETQYF
TGTGCCACCAGTGATCCCCGGGGGGCCGGGGAGACCCAGTACTTC
>TRBJ2-6|-|-|TRBV12-3/TRBV12-4
CASSPPEGLLSGANVLTF
TGTGCCAGCAGCCCCCCGGAGGGTTTACTATCTGGGGCCAACGTCCTGACTTTC
>TRBJ1-5|few|-|TRBV7-9
CASLGQARCQPQHF
TGTGCCAGCCTCGGGCAGGCGCGTTGTCAGCCCCAGCATTTT
>TRBJ2-1|-|TRBD2|TRBV11-2
CASSRSFYRREDYNEQFF
TGTGCCAGCAGCCGCTCTTTCTACCGGCGGGAGGACTACAATGAGCAGTTCTTC
>TRBJ2-7|-|TRBD2|TRBV4-1
CASSSAGTSGYEQYF
TGCGCCAGCAGTTCCGCCGGGACTAGCGGCTACGAGCAGTACTTC
>TRBJ2-7|few|-|TRBV19
CASSSRPRDEQYF
TGTGCCAGTAGCTCCCGACCAAGGGACGAGCAGTACTTC
>TRBJ2-1|-|-|TRBV12-3/TRBV12-4
CASSKTGYEQFF
TGTGCCAGCAGTAAGACAGGCTATGAGCAGTTCTTC
>TRBJ2-6|-|-|TRBV7-6
CASTSLVVSGANVLTF
TGTGCCAGCACCAGCCTTGTCGTCTCTGGGGCCAACGTCCTGACTTTC
>TRBJ2-1|many|-|TRBV7-6
CASSFRLEPNEQFF
TGTGCCAGCAGCTTTCGCCTAGAGCCCAATGAGCAGTTCTTC
>TRBJ1-6|-|TRBD1|TRBV20-1
CSARDPGGDSPLHF
TGCAGTGCTAGAGATCCAGGGGGCGATTCACCCCTCCACTTT
>TRBJ2-1|-|-|TRBV20-1
CSARPLSYNEQFF
TGCAGTGCTAGACCTCTCTCCTACAATGAGCAGTTCTTC
>TRBJ1-1|few|-|TRBV6-1
CATMKWAAFVPEAFF
TGTGCCACCATGAAATGGGCGGCTTTTGTACCTGAAGCTTTCTTT
>TRBJ1-1|-|-|TRBV10-3
CAITFGWNTEAFF
TGTGCCATCACTTTCGGATGGAACACTGAAGCTTTCTTT
>TRBJ2-5|few|TRBD2|TRBV7-6
CASSLTVEREGPWETQYF
TGTGCCAGCAGCTTAACGGTCGAGCGGGAGGGCCCGTGGGAGACCCAGTACTTC
>TRBJ1-2|-|-|TRBV6-4
CASSAYSGNYGYTF
TGTGCCAGCAGTGCTTACAGTGGAAACTATGGCTACACCTTC
>TRBJ2-7|few|TRBD1|TRBV5-1
CASSLDRATGNEQYF
TGCGCCAGCAGCTTGGATAGGGCGACAGGGAACGAGCAGTACTTC
>TRBJ1-6|-|-|TRBV20-1
CSAPTATTYNSPLHF
TGCAGTGCTCCGACAGCCACTACCTATAATTCACCCCTCCACTTT
>TRBJ2-5|few|-|TRBV7-2
CASSLGNFLGAQYF
TGTGCCAGCAGCTTAGGAAACTTCCTAGGGGCCCAGTACTTC
>TRBJ1-1|few|-|TRBV12-3/TRBV12-4
CASSPERGSGTEAFF
TGTGCCAGCAGCCCGGAGCGGGGGTCGGGCACTGAAGCTTTCTTT
>TRBJ1-5|-|-|TRBV27
CASSSSTSDSNQPQHF
TGTGCCAGCAGTTCCTCGACCAGCGATAGCAATCAGCCCCAGCATTTT
>TRBJ2-7|few|-|TRBV6-1
CASSSSPGVYEQYF
TGTGCCAGCAGTAGTTCCCCGGGGGTCTACGAGCAGTACTTC
>TRBJ2-1|-|TRBD2|TRBV12-3/TRBV12-4
CASSQSQPGGYNEQFF
TGTGCCAGCAGTCAATCCCAGCCGGGGGGGTACAATGAGCAGTTCTTC
>TRBJ1-2|-|-|TRBV7-2
CASSVSWADVNYGYTF
TGTGCCAGCAGCGTCAGTTGGGCCGACGTTAACTATGGCTACACCTTC
>TRBJ2-7|-|TRBD1|TRBV6-5
CASSYQGQGSYEQYF
TGTGCCAGCAGTTACCAGGGACAGGGCTCCTACGAGCAGTACTTC
>TRBJ2-1|-|TRBD2|TRBV7-2
CASSFHSGRAINEQFF
TGTGCCAGCAGCTTTCATAGCGGGAGGGCCATCAATGAGCAGTTCTTC
>TRBJ2-5|few|-|TRBV5-8
CASSPLWGSQETQYF
TGTGCCAGCAGCCCCCTTTGGGGGTCCCAAGAGACCCAGTACTTC
>TRBJ1-6|-|TRBD1|TRBV20-1
CSALPAGTAGSSLHF
TGCAGTGCCCTACCCGCCGGGACAGCGGGCTCGTCCCTCCACTTT
>TRBJ2-1|many|TRBD2|TRBV7-8
CASSQPNYRGGGGEQFF
TGTGCCAGCAGCCAACCGAACTACCGGGGGGGAGGGGGTGAGCAGTTCTTC
>TRBJ2-7|-|TRBD2|TRBV28
CASSWRRGGYEQYF
TGTGCCAGCAGTTGGCGTCGGGGGGGCTACGAGCAGTACTTC
>TRBJ2-5|-|-|TRBV5-1
CASSLMGALPQETQYF
TGCGCCAGCAGCTTGATGGGGGCCTTGCCCCAAGAGACCCAGTACTTC
>TRBJ1-5|many|-|TRBV7-2
CASSLAREQSQPQHF
TGTGCCAGCAGCTTAGCTAGGGAACAGAGTCAGCCCCAGCATTTT
>TRBJ1-5|many|-|TRBV7-2
CASSLASGSKQPQHF
TGTGCCAGCAGCTTAGCATCAGGGTCAAAGCAGCCCCAGCATTTT
>TRBJ2-1|-|-|TRBV7-2
CASSLAGPGSYNEQFF
TGTGCCAGCAGCTTAGCCGGACCTGGCTCCTACAATGAGCAGTTCTTC
>TRBJ1-3|few|-|TRBV7-9
CASSFGTPGNTIYF
TGTGCCAGCAGCTTTGGGACACCGGGAAACACCATATATTTT
>TRBJ1-6|-|-|TRBV19
CASSPGVTYNSPLHF
TGTGCCAGTAGTCCGGGGGTCACCTATAATTCACCCCTCCACTTT
>TRBJ2-1|-|-|TRBV6-2/TRBV6-3
CASCRAKGQREQFF
TGTGCCAGCTGTCGGGCCAAGGGGCAGCGTGAGCAGTTCTTC
>TRBJ1-1|-|-|TRBV12-3/TRBV12-4
CASSTERGGAFF
TGTGCCAGCAGTACTGAGCGAGGAGGAGCTTTCTTT
>TRBJ2-7|few|TRBD2|TRBV4-2
CASSQDTSGGLVYEQYF
TGTGCCAGCAGCCAAGATACTAGCGGGGGCCTAGTCTACGAGCAGTACTTC
>TRBJ2-1|-|-|TRBV15
CATSNKGRVYNEQFF
TGTGCCACCAGCAATAAGGGACGGGTCTACAATGAGCAGTTCTTC
>TRBJ1-5|many|TRBD1|TRBV12-3/TRBV12-4
CASSSQGNNQPQHF
TGTGCCAGCAGCTCACAGGGGAACAATCAGCCCCAGCATTTT
>TRBJ2-7|once|TRBD1|TRBV12-3/TRBV12-4
CAISLLLGQGGTYEQYF
TGTGCCATCAGTTTGCTGCTCGGACAGGGAGGAACCTACGAGCAGTACTTC